This T cell receptor (beta chain) was recorded in a study of blood T cell repertoires in COVID-19. Method: immunoSEQ multiplex PCR; TCRdb's copy keeps in-frame clones and lacks some. The sample lists about 200,000 clones; around 87% were seen once. The CDR3 contains 12 residues. The V gene's germline CDR1 is SQVTM and CDR2 ANQGSEA. Trimming stripped 0 bases from V and 10 bases from J, with 12 bases between. What was sequenced was peripheral blood. The rearrangement joins TRBV29-1 to TRBJ1-2; D is uncertain. This clonotype was obtained from a man aged 55-75 years with acute or convalescent COVID-19. The CDR3 DNA sequence: TGCAGCGTTGAAGAGGGCCGGAGGCTCTACACCTTC. This sequence encodes CSVEEGRRLYTF.